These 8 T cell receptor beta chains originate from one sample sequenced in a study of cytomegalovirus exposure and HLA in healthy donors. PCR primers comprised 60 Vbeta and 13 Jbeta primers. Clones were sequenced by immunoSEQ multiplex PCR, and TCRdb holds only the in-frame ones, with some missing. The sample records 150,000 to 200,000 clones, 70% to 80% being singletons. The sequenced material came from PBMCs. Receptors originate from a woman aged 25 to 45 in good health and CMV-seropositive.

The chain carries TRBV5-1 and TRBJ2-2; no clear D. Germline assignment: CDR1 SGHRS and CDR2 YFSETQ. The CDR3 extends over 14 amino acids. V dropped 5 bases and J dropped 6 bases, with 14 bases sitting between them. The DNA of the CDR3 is TGCGCCAGCAGACCCTTACAGTCCCCCGGGGAGCTGTTTTTT. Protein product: CASRPLQSPGELFF.

The CDR3 sequence is CASSLGGTGPRGNTIYF. The CDR3 bases are TGTGCCAGCAGCTTGGGAGGGACAGGGCCTAGGGGAAACACCATATATTTT. V and J are TRBV5-4 and TRBJ1-3; 9 positions agree with TRBD1. The CDR3 sequence is 17 residues long. Germline-derived CDR1 and CDR2 are SGHNT and YYREEE (reference sequence). With V trimmed by 0 bases and J by 4 bases, 8 bases remained unmatched.

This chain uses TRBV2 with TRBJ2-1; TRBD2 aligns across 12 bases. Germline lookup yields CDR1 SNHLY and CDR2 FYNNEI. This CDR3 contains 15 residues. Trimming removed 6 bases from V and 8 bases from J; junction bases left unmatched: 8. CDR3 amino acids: CASRAGLAGLDEQFF. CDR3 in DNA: TGTGCCAGCAGAGCCGGACTAGCGGGGTTGGATGAGCAGTTCTTC.

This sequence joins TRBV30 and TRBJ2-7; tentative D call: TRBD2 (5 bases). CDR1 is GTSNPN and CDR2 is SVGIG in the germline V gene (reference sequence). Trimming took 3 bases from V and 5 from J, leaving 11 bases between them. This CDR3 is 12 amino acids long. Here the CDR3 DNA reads TGTGCCTGGAGGGCCGGGGAGAACGAGCAGTACTTC. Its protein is CAWRAGENEQYF.

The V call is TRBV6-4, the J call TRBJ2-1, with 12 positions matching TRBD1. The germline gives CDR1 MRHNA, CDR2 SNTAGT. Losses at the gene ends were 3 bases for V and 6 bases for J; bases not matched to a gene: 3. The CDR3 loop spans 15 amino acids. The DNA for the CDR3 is TGTGCCAGCAGTGAGTGGGACAGGGGGCTCAATGAGCAGTTCTTC. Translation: CASSEWDRGLNEQFF.

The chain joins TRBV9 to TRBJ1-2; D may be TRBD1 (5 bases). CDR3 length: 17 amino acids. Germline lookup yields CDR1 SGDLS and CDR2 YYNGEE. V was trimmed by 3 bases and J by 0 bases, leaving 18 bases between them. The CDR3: CASSAPRRQRANYGYTF. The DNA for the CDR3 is TGTGCCAGCAGCGCGCCGCGGCGACAGAGAGCTAACTATGGCTACACCTTC.

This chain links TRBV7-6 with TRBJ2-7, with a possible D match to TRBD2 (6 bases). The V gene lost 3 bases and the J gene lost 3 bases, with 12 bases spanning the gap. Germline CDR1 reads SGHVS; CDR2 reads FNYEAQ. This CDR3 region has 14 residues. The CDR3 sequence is CASSLEGLGYEQYF. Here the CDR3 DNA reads TGTGCCAGCAGCTTGGAGGGACTGGGCTACGAGCAGTACTTC.

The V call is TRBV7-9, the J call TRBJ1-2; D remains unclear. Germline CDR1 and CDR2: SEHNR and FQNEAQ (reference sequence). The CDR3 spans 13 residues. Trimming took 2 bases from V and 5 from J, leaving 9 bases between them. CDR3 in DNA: TGTGCCAGCAGCTTATCCGTCGTATATGGCTACACCTTC. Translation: CASSLSVVYGYTF.